The present T cell receptor beta chain was sequenced within a study of T-cell memory formation after mild COVID-19. Remarks on this clonotype: Its antigen is not identified.

Amplification by 5'RACE using constant-segment primers produced TCR alpha and TCR beta cDNA libraries that carried sample barcodes and UMIs. MiXCR, run by TCRdb on the 5' RACE reads, gives a single entry per CDR3 protein. The sample has around 510,000 distinct CDR3 sequences, about 22% seen once; the top ten hold approximately 8.4%. Losses at the gene ends were 1 base for V and 5 bases for J; bases not matched to a gene: 10. The CDR3 is 19 amino acids. The germline V gene encodes CDR1 MGHRA and CDR2 YSYEKL. Findings and limits, study-wide: CM and EM subsets held most contracting CD4+ clones; EMRA held CD8+ ones. Clones that contracted from day 15 to 85 were balanced CD4/CD8, while later expanders leaned CD4+. The appearance of some responding clones in pre-infection memory suggested that cross-reactive memory joined.

V and J are TRBV4-1 and TRBJ2-1, with 14 bases fitting TRBD2. What was sequenced was PBMCs or a T cell subset sorted from them (not recorded which). The origin of this receptor is an adult woman who had mild COVID-19 (a few samples of this study predate the infection). Cell type and time point are not known. In DNA form, the CDR3 reads TGCGCCAGCAGCCAAGGCCCTCCGACTAGCGGGGGGGCCAACAATGAGCAGTTCTTC. Amino acid sequence: CASSQGPPTSGGANNEQFF.